One sample yielded the 28 T cell receptor beta chains listed below, sequenced in a study of radiation and T cells in renal cell carcinoma. As to time point: blood 4 weeks post-SBRT, at nephrectomy. Treatment indicated: 15 Gy SBRT to primary tumor, nephrectomy 4 weeks later. Here immunoSEQ multiplex PCR was the method, and the copy in TCRdb shows in-frame clones only, minus some. The sample comprises approximately 150,000 clones, approximately 86% of which are singletons, and about 17% rests with the top ten. The source was blood, collected from a patient whose treatment included radiotherapy and nephrectomy. These receptors were collected from a woman aged 50 to 60 with renal cell carcinoma.

The V and J genes are TRBV5-1 and TRBJ1-3; D is ambiguous. CDR1 SGHRS and CDR2 YFSETQ come from the germline V gene. The length of the CDR3 is 14 residues. Deletions cut 0 bases from V and 2 bases from J, with 6 bases between. The CDR3 DNA sequence: TGCGCCAGCAGCTTGGGAGTGACTGGAAACACCATATATTTT. Translating gives CASSLGVTGNTIYF.

The chain uses TRBV5-1 and TRBJ2-1; D not resolved. With 0 bases removed from V and 9 bases from J, the gap between germline ends came to 10 bases. The CDR3 extends over 13 amino acids. Germline assignment: CDR1 SGHRS and CDR2 YFSETQ. DNA of the CDR3: TGCGCCAGCAGCTTGGGCACAGATAGTGAGCAGTTCTTC. Protein: CASSLGTDSEQFF.

The J gene is TRBJ2-7, the V gene TRBV9; tentatively, D is TRBD1 or TRBD2 (6 bases each). CDR3 length: 11 amino acids. V lost 9 bases, J lost 4 bases, and 11 bases lay in between. Germline V gene lookup returns CDR1 SGDLS and CDR2 YYNGEE. The CDR3 nucleotides are TGTGCCACCTGGAGGGGGTACGAGCAGTACTTC. Its translation is CATWRGYEQYF.

This clone showed up just once. The J gene is TRBJ2-2, the V gene TRBV7-2, with D maybe TRBD1 (5 bases). V was trimmed by 5 bases and J by 6 bases, leaving 13 bases between them. The CDR3 spans 14 residues. Germline CDR1 is SGHTA and CDR2 is FQGNSA. The CDR3 sequence is CASSAGFIAGELFF. Written as DNA, the CDR3 is TGTGCCAGCAGCGCAGGGTTTATCGCCGGGGAGCTGTTTTTT.

The V and J genes are TRBV4-1 and TRBJ1-6; D uncertain. The CDR3 has 14 amino acids. The V end lost 0 bases, the J end lost 6 bases, and 6 bases lay between the germline ends. Per the germline V gene, CDR1 is MGHRA and CDR2 is YSYEKL. DNA of the CDR3: TGCGCCAGCAGCCAAGAAACAGCTAATTCACCCCTCCACTTT. Its protein product is CASSQETANSPLHF.

The V gene is TRBV25-1, the J gene TRBJ2-7; perhaps TRBD2 as D (5 bases). Per the germline V gene, CDR1 is MGHDK and CDR2 is SYGVNS. The CDR3 covers 14 residues. Trimming took off 5 bases at V and 6 bases at J, with 17 bases between the two ends. The CDR3 region has the DNA TGTGCCAGCAGTAAACTAGAGGTTTCTCGCGAGCAGTACTTC. This codes for CASSKLEVSREQYF.

In this sample, this clone turned up once. The chain carries TRBV7-2 and TRBJ2-7; D is undetermined. Trimming took 1 base from V and 4 from J, leaving 17 bases between them. CDR3 length: 16 amino acids. Germline V CDR1 and CDR2: SGHTA, FQGNSA. CDR3 in amino acids: CASSLGQAGVGYEQYF. CDR3 nucleotide sequence: TGTGCCAGCAGCTTAGGTCAAGCAGGCGTCGGATACGAGCAGTACTTC.

The chain links TRBV7-2 to TRBJ2-7, with 9 bases aligning to TRBD1. The CDR3 covers 15 residues. CDR1 and CDR2 from the germline V gene are SGHTA and FQGNSA. Losses at the gene ends were 3 bases for V and 1 base for J; bases not matched to a gene: 4. The CDR3 is CASSFSGTGSYEQYF. CDR3 bases: TGTGCCAGCAGCTTTTCTGGGACAGGGTCCTACGAGCAGTACTTC.

V and J are TRBV7-9 and TRBJ2-1; D not resolved. V was shortened by 5 bases and J by 9 bases, with 14 bases between the two germline ends. Per germline, CDR1 SEHNR and CDR2 FQNEAQ (reference sequence). The CDR3 length is 13 residues. CDR3 protein: CASSTYSVGEQFF. The CDR3 region has the DNA TGTGCCAGCAGCACGTATTCCGTCGGTGAGCAGTTCTTC.

The chain links TRBV5-4 to TRBJ1-2, with D perhaps TRBD1 (5 bases). The V end lost 4 bases, the J end lost 7 bases, and 23 bases lay between the germline ends. CDR1 is SGHNT and CDR2 is YYREEE in the germline V gene (reference sequence). The CDR3 has 16 residues. The CDR3 nucleotides read TGTGCCAGCAGCCGGCCGGGGGGTGAGGGTGTTGCTGGCTACACCTTC. Its translation: CASSRPGGEGVAGYTF.

V is TRBV19 and J is TRBJ2-2; 7 bases are shared with TRBD2. This CDR3 contains 17 residues. CDR1 LNHDA and CDR2 SQIVND come from the germline V gene (reference sequence). The V and J ends lost 8 bases and 0 bases, in that order; junction bases with no gene match: 12. In nucleotides, the CDR3 is TGTGCCAGTTCCGGACTGGCGCTAGCGGCGAACACCGGGGAGCTGTTTTTT. This sequence encodes CASSGLALAANTGELFF. The complete variable domain, with remaining parts taken from reference TRBV19 and TRBJ2-2, reads DGGITQSPKYLFRKEGQNVTLSCEQNLNHDAMYWYRQDPGQGLRLIYYSQIVNDFQKGDIAEGYSVSREKKESFPLTVTSAQKNPTAFYLCASSGLALAANTGELFFGEGSRLTVL.

The V and J genes are TRBV28 and TRBJ2-7; D is possibly TRBD2 (5 bases). Trimming removed 6 bases at V and 6 bases at J, with 27 bases between. In germline, CDR1 is MDHEN, CDR2 SYDVKM. The CDR3 is 17 amino acids. The DNA for the CDR3 is TGTGCCAGCAGCCTAACCCTTTATAGCGCCGACGTGGGCGAGCAGTACTTC. It is translated as CASSLTLYSADVGEQYF. The whole variable domain, remainder taken from reference TRBV28 and TRBJ2-7, is DVKVTQSSRYLVKRTGEKVFLECVQDMDHENMFWYRQDPGLGLRLIYFSYDVKMKEKGDIPEGYSVSREKKERFSLILESASTNQTSMYLCASSLTLYSADVGEQYFGPGTRLTVT.

V is TRBV5-1 and J is TRBJ1-3; no clear D gene. This CDR3 comprises 14 residues. V was trimmed by 0 bases and J by 0 bases, leaving 4 bases between them. Per the germline V gene, CDR1 is SGHRS and CDR2 is YFSETQ. CDR3: CASSLGISGNTIYF. Written as DNA, the CDR3 is TGCGCCAGCAGCTTGGGTATCTCTGGAAACACCATATATTTT.

About this clone itself: One end of the junction does not line up with germline, which may come from a read error. The chain combines TRBV6-1 with TRBJ2-1; TRBD2 matches at 15 bases. The CDR3 covers 16 residues. Germline V gives CDR1 MNHNS, CDR2 SASEGT. Written as DNA, the CDR3 is TGTGCCATCAGTGAACCCGGGACTAGCGGGGGGCTCGAGCAGTTCTTC. Amino acids: CAISEPGTSGGLEQFF.

The chain carries TRBV19 and TRBJ2-2; possibly TRBD2 for D (6 bases). This CDR3 region has 15 residues. The germline V gene encodes CDR1 LNHDA and CDR2 SQIVND (reference sequence). The V and J ends lost 10 bases and 5 bases respectively, with 20 bases between them. CDR3: CATGSVGGNTGELFF. CDR3 in DNA: TGTGCCACCGGCTCAGTGGGAGGTAATACCGGGGAGCTGTTTTTT. The complete variable domain, with remaining parts taken from reference TRBV19 and TRBJ2-2, reads DGGITQSPKYLFRKEGQNVTLSCEQNLNHDAMYWYRQDPGQGLRLIYYSQIVNDFQKGDIAEGYSVSREKKESFPLTVTSAQKNPTAFYLCATGSVGGNTGELFFGEGSRLTVL.

The chain is built from TRBV6-1 and TRBJ2-7; 14 nucleotides match TRBD2. V gave up 0 bases and J gave up 7 bases; unmatched junction bases: 11. Germline CDR1 reads MNHNS; CDR2 reads SASEGT. The CDR3 runs to 18 residues. CDR3 in amino acids: CASSEAPPGLAGEGEQYF. CDR3 coding DNA: TGTGCCAGCAGTGAAGCGCCTCCGGGACTAGCGGGAGAAGGTGAGCAGTACTTC.

This sequence joins TRBV7-6 and TRBJ2-7, with D unresolved. Deletions cut 5 bases from V and 5 bases from J, with 16 bases between. The CDR3 runs to 14 residues. Germline V gene lookup returns CDR1 SGHVS and CDR2 FNYEAQ. CDR3 nucleotides: TGTGCCAGCAGCCGTGGCGTGAACCGGGACGAGCAGTACTTC. Its protein product is CASSRGVNRDEQYF. The full variable domain, in which reference TRBV7-6 and TRBJ2-7 provide the parts outside the CDR3, is GAGVSQSPRYKVTKRGQDVALRCDPISGHVSLYWYRQALGQGPEFLTYFNYEAQQDKSGLPNDRFSAERPEGSISTLTIQRTEQRDSAMYRCASSRGVNRDEQYFGPGTRLTVT.

The chain carries TRBV15 and TRBJ1-4; D uncertain. V was shortened by 1 base and J by 4 bases, with 10 bases between the two germline ends. The CDR3 extends over 15 amino acids. Germline-derived CDR1 and CDR2 are LNHNV and YYDKDF (reference sequence). CDR3 in amino acids: CATSRGPVVNEKLFF. For the CDR3, the DNA is TGTGCCACCAGCAGAGGTCCCGTCGTTAATGAAAAACTGTTTTTT.

This clone came up a few times. This chain uses TRBV7-9 with TRBJ2-7, with 10 bases aligning to TRBD1. The CDR3 is 15 amino acids. CDR1 is SEHNR, CDR2 FQNEAQ, per germline (reference sequence). Trimming took 4 bases from V and 2 from J; bases not matched to a gene: 5. The CDR3 loop is CASSSPGQGTYEQYF. As DNA, the CDR3 is TGTGCCAGCAGCTCCCCGGGACAGGGGACCTACGAGCAGTACTTC.

This chain connects TRBV29-1 to TRBJ2-7, with 9 bases lining up with TRBD1. Germline loops: CDR1 SQVTM, CDR2 ANQGSEA. The CDR3 has 12 residues. CDR3 in DNA: TGCACCTGGACAGGGGAGGAAGACGAGCAGTACTTC. Residues: CTWTGEEDEQYF.

This chain connects TRBV6-5 to TRBJ1-4, with 7 bases lining up with TRBD1. CDR1 is MNHEY, CDR2 SVGAGI, per germline. This CDR3 is 13 amino acids long. Unmatched junction bases numbered 2, after V lost 5 bases and J lost 5 bases. In DNA, the CDR3 is TGTGCCAGCAGTGACAGGGAGAATGAAAAACTGTTTTTT. As protein: CASSDRENEKLFF.

The chain employs TRBV7-8 and TRBJ2-3; TRBD1 aligns across 7 bases. This CDR3 region has 15 residues. From germline, CDR1 is SGHVS and CDR2 FQNEAQ. The junction had 6 bases not matched to a gene; V was cut back by 5 bases and J by 1 base. Written as DNA, the CDR3 is TGTGCCAGCAGCCCACTAAGGGGGCGCACAGATACGCAGTATTTT. Its translation: CASSPLRGRTDTQYF.

This chain links TRBV9 with TRBJ2-5; perhaps TRBD2 as D (5 bases). This CDR3 has 15 residues. The V and J ends lost 0 bases and 3 bases respectively, with 12 bases between them. Germline V lookup: CDR1 SGDLS, CDR2 YYNGEE. DNA of the CDR3: TGTGCCAGCAGCGTAGCGGAAGCGGCCGAAGAGACCCAGTACTTC. It yields the protein CASSVAEAAEETQYF.

This clone was seen only a few times. The CDR3 spells CASSVGGQGVTEAFF. The CDR3 nucleotides are TGTGCCAGCAGCGTAGGCGGCCAGGGGGTCACTGAAGCTTTCTTT. The rearrangement joins TRBV9 to TRBJ1-1; 7 bases map to TRBD1. Germline-derived CDR1 and CDR2 are SGDLS and YYNGEE. The V gene end was trimmed by 0 bases and the J gene end by 4 bases; junction bases not matched to a gene: 6. The CDR3 is 15 amino acids. The entire variable domain, with the rest obtained from reference TRBV9 and TRBJ1-1, is as follows: DSGVTQTPKHLITATGQRVTLRCSPRSGDLSVYWYQQSLDQGLQFLIQYYNGEERAKGNILERFSAQQFPDLHSELNLSSLELGDSALYFCASSVGGQGVTEAFFGQGTRLTVV.

The genes are TRBV5-5 and TRBJ1-2, with 7 bases that match TRBD1. Germline V gene sequence: CDR1 SGHKS, CDR2 YYEKEE (reference sequence). The junction had 5 bases not matched to a gene; V was cut back by 4 bases and J by 8 bases. The CDR3 covers 12 residues. The CDR3 here is CASSRDSLGYTF. CDR3 DNA: TGTGCCAGCAGCCGGGACAGTTTGGGCTACACCTTC.

This clone occurred a few times. This rearrangement joins TRBV6-1 to TRBJ1-2; a possible D gene is TRBD1 (6 bases). Per the germline V gene, CDR1 is MNHNS and CDR2 is SASEGT. Trimming removed 2 bases from V and 4 bases from J, with 17 bases in between. This CDR3 is built from 16 residues. The CDR3 coding sequence is TGTGCCAGCAGTGAAACCCCCGGCAGGGGCGGCTATGGCTACACCTTC. Protein: CASSETPGRGGYGYTF.

V and J are TRBV27 and TRBJ2-7, with TRBD1 as a possible D gene (5 bases). The V and J ends lost 0 bases and 3 bases respectively, with 12 bases between them. The CDR3 contains 15 residues. CDR1 MNHEY and CDR2 SMNVEV come from the germline V gene (reference sequence). The CDR3 DNA is TGTGCCAGCAGTTTATCAGGGGTAACGGTCTACGAGCAGTACTTC. It translates to CASSLSGVTVYEQYF.

Only one count was recorded for this clone. V and J are TRBV9 and TRBJ1-1, with a tentative D call TRBD1 (6 bases). CDR3 length: 14 residues. Germline lookup yields CDR1 SGDLS and CDR2 YYNGEE. Trimming removed 0 bases from V and 3 bases from J, with 9 bases in between. Written as DNA, the CDR3 is TGTGCCAGCAGCGTAGTTGAGGGGGACACTGAAGCTTTCTTT. Its translation is CASSVVEGDTEAFF.